These 10 T cell receptor beta chains share one sample of origin, sequenced in a study of cytomegalovirus exposure and HLA in healthy donors. The PCR employed 60 Vbeta primers together with 13 Jbeta primers. The protocol was immunoSEQ multiplex PCR, while the TCRdb copy is restricted to in-frame clones and leaves out a portion. The sample includes about 110,000 clones, 82% of them seen just once. What was sequenced was PBMCs. These receptors came from a man aged 45-60 years in good health and CMV-seronegative.

The V call is TRBV7-6, the J call TRBJ2-3, with 11 bases lining up with TRBD2. The J segment lost 2 bases and the V segment lost 1 base, leaving 5 bases of the junction unmatched. Per germline, CDR1 SGHVS and CDR2 FNYEAQ. CDR3 length equals 17 residues. CDR3 residues: CASSLGGLAAVTDTQYF. CDR3 nucleotides: TGTGCCAGCAGCTTAGGGGGACTAGCGGCCGTCACAGATACGCAGTATTTT.

The gene calls are TRBV28 and TRBJ1-4; a weak D match, TRBD1 (6 bases). The germline V and J ends were trimmed by 4 bases and 7 bases, with 13 bases remaining between them. CDR1 is MDHEN and CDR2 is SYDVKM in the germline V gene. The CDR3 spans 14 residues. The CDR3 here is CASSSGAALEKLFF. DNA of the CDR3: TGTGCCAGCAGTTCAGGGGCGGCCCTTGAAAAACTGTTTTTT.

The chain is built from TRBV6-5 and TRBJ2-1, with 7 nucleotides matching TRBD1. With V trimmed by 6 bases and J by 6 bases, 11 bases remained unmatched. This CDR3 spans 15 amino acids. Germline V CDR1 and CDR2: MNHEY, SVGAGI. In nucleotides, the CDR3 is TGTGCCAGCAGGTTCCGGGACAGCCACGTCAATGAGCAGTTCTTC. It specifies CASRFRDSHVNEQFF.

The rearrangement links TRBV4-1 to TRBJ2-1, with D possibly being TRBD1 (6 bases). The germline V gene has CDR1 MGHRA and CDR2 YSYEKL. There are 17 residues in the CDR3. With 0 bases removed from V and 7 bases from J, the gap between germline ends came to 19 bases. CDR3 sequence: CASSQDFQPRTDNEQFF. CDR3 bases: TGCGCCAGCAGCCAAGATTTTCAACCACGGACAGATAATGAGCAGTTCTTC.

The V gene is TRBV7-9, the J gene TRBJ1-5; D ambiguous. The CDR3 length is 15 residues. From germline, CDR1 is SEHNR and CDR2 FQNEAQ (reference sequence). Trimming pared 1 base from V and 3 bases from J, leaving 10 bases between. CDR3 region: CASSLVRLVNQPQHF. As DNA, the CDR3 is TGTGCCAGCAGCTTAGTGCGCCTGGTCAATCAGCCCCAGCATTTT.

The V and J genes are TRBV5-4 and TRBJ1-4, with no clear D. The CDR3 consists of 15 residues. CDR1 SGHNT and CDR2 YYREEE come from the germline V gene (reference sequence). V lost 4 bases, J lost 7 bases, and 17 bases lay in between. In DNA, the CDR3 is TGTGCCAGCAGCCTTGCTCCGAACCCAGGTGAAAAACTGTTTTTT. Amino acids: CASSLAPNPGEKLFF.

V and J are TRBV19 and TRBJ2-5, with 8 bases identical to TRBD2. Germline loops: CDR1 LNHDA, CDR2 SQIVND (reference sequence). V shed 4 bases, J shed 7 bases, and the junction held 5 bases outside the gene matches. The CDR3 is 13 residues long. The DNA for the CDR3 is TGTGCCAGTAGTACCTACCGGGGGGGGACCCAGTACTTC. As protein: CASSTYRGGTQYF.

The V call is TRBV5-1, the J call TRBJ2-3; unclear D gene. Between the trimmed V and J ends, which lost 2 bases and 2 bases, there was a span of 15 bases. CDR3 length: 16 amino acids. Germline values: CDR1 SGHRS, CDR2 YFSETQ. Written as DNA, the CDR3 is TGCGCCAGCAGCTTTACCGTGTCACAGTCCACAGATACGCAGTATTTT. Translation: CASSFTVSQSTDTQYF.

The chain employs TRBV18 and TRBJ2-1; possible D gene TRBD2, 6 bases. The CDR3 covers 13 residues. V lost 3 bases and J 5 bases, leaving 8 bases between the germline ends. Looked up from germline, CDR1 is KGHSH and CDR2 is LQKENI. DNA for the CDR3: TGTGCCAGCTCACCTGGGACTGACAATGAGCAGTTCTTC. Amino acids: CASSPGTDNEQFF.

The J gene is TRBJ1-2, the V gene TRBV19; 7 bases match TRBD1. Trimming at V came to 6 bases and at J to 4 bases, leaving 11 bases not matched to a gene. The CDR3 is made up of 15 amino acids. Germline CDR1 and CDR2: LNHDA and SQIVND (reference sequence). CDR3 in DNA: TGTGCCAGTAGACCTACAGGGGTTTTCTCCTATGGCTACACCTTC. Protein: CASRPTGVFSYGYTF.